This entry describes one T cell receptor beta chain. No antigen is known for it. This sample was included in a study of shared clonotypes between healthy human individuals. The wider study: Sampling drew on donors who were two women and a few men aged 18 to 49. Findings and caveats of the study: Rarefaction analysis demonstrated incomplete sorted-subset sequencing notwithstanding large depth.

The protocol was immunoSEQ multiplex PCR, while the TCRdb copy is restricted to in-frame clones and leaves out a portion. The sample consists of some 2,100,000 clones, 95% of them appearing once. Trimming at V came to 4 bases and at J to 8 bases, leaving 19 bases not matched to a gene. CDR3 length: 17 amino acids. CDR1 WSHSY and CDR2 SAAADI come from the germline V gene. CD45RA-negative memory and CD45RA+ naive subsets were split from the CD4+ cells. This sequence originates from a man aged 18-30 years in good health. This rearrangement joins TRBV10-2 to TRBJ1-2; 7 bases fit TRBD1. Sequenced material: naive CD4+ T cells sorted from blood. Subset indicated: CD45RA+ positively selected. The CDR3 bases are TGCGCCAGCAGTGGCCTGGGACAGACGGAAACCGGGGGCGGCTACACCTTC. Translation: CASSGLGQTETGGGYTF.